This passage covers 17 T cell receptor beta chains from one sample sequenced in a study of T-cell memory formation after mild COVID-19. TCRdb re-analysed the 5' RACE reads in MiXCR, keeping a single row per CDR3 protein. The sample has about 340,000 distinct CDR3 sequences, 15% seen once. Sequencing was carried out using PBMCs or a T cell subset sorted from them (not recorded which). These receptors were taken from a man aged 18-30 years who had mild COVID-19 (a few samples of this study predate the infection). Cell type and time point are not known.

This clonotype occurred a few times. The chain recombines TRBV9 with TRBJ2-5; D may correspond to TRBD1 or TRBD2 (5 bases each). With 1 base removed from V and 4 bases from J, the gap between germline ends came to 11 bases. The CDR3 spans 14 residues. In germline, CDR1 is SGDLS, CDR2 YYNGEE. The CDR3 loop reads CASSVWGLAETQYF. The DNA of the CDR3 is TGTGCCAGCAGCGTATGGGGCCTAGCAGAGACCCAGTACTTC.

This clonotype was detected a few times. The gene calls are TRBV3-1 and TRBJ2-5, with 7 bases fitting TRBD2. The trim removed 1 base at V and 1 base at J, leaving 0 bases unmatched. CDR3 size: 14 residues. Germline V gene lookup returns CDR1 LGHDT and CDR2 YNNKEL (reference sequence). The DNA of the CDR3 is TGTGCCAGCAGCCAAGGGACTAGCCAAGAGACCCAGTACTTC. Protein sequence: CASSQGTSQETQYF.

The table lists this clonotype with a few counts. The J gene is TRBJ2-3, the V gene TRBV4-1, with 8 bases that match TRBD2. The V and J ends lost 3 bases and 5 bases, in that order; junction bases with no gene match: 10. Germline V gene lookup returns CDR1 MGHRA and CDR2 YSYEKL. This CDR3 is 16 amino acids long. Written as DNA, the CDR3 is TGCGCCAGCAGCCAGCCGGGAGCGGGGGTGGAAGATACGCAGTATTTT. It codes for CASSQPGAGVEDTQYF.

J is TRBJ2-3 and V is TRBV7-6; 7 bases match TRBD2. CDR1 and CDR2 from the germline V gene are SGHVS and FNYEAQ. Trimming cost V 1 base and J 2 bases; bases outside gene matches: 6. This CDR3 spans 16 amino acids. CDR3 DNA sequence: TGTGCCAGCAGCTTAGGGCCTAGCGGCGCCACAGATACGCAGTATTTT. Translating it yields CASSLGPSGATDTQYF.

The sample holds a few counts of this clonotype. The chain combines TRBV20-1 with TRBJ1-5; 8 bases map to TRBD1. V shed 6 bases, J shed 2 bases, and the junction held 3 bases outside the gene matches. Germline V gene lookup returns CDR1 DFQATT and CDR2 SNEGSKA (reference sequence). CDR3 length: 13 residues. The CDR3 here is CSAPDRGNQPQHF. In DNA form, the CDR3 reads TGCAGTGCCCCGGACAGGGGCAATCAGCCCCAGCATTTT.

This CDR3 is CASSRSGVDTGELFF. For the CDR3, the DNA is TGTGCCAGCAGTAGGAGCGGGGTTGACACCGGGGAGCTGTTTTTT. V usage is TRBV6-5 and J usage is TRBJ2-2; 7 bases agree with TRBD2. The CDR3 loop spans 15 amino acids. V lost 5 bases, J lost 3 bases, and 6 bases stayed unmatched. From germline, CDR1 is MNHEY and CDR2 SVGAGI.

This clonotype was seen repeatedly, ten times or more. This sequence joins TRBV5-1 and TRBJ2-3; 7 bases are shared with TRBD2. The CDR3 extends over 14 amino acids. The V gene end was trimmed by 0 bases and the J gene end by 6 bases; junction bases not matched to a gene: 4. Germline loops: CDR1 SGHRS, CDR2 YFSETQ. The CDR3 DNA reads TGCGCCAGCAGCTTGGGGCCCGGGGGGGATACGCAGTATTTT. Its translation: CASSLGPGGDTQYF.

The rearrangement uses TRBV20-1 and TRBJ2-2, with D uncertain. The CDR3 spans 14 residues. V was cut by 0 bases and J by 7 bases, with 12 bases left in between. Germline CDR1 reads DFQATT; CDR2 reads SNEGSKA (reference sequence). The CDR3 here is CSARDGPRVGELFF. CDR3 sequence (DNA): TGCAGTGCTAGAGACGGGCCCCGGGTCGGGGAGCTGTTTTTT.

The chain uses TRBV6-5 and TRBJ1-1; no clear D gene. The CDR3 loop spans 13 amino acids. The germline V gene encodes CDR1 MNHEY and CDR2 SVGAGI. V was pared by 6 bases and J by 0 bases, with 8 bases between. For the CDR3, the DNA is TGTGCCAGCAGCGTAGGTTTGAACACTGAAGCTTTCTTT. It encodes CASSVGLNTEAFF.

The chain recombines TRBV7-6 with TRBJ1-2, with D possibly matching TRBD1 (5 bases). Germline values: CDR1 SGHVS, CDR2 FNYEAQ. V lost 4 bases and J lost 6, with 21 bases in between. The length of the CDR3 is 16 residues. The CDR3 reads CASSYVPGKGADGYTF. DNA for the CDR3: TGTGCCAGCAGCTACGTTCCAGGGAAAGGGGCGGATGGCTACACCTTC.

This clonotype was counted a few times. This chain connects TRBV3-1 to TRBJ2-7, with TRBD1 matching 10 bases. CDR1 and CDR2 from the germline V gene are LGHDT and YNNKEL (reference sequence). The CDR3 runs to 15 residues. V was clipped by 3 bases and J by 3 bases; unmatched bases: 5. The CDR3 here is CASSQETGGVYEQYF. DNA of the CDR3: TGTGCCAGCAGCCAGGAGACAGGGGGCGTCTACGAGCAGTACTTC.

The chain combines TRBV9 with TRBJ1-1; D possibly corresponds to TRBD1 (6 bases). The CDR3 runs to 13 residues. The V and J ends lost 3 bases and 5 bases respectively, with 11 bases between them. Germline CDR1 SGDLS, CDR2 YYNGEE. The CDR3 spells CASSAHRDTEAFF. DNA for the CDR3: TGTGCCAGCAGCGCCCACAGGGATACTGAAGCTTTCTTT.

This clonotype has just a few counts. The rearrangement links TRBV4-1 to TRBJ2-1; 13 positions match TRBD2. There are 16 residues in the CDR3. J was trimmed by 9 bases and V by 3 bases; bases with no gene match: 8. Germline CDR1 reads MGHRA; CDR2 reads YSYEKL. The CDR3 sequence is CASSHWGLAGQGEQFF. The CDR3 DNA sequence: TGCGCCAGCAGCCACTGGGGACTAGCGGGGCAGGGTGAGCAGTTCTTC.

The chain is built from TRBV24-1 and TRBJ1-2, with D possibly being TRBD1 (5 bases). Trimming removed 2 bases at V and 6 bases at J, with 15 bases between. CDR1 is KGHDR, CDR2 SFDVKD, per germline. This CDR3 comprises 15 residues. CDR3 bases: TGTGCCACCAGTGATTATGTCAGGGTGTCGGATGGCTACACCTTC. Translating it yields CATSDYVRVSDGYTF.

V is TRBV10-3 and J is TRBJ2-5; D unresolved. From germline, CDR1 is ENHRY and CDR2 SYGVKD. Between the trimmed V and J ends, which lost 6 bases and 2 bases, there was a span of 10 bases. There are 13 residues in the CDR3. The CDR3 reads CAISRGPQETQYF. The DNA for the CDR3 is TGTGCCATCAGCCGAGGACCTCAAGAGACCCAGTACTTC.

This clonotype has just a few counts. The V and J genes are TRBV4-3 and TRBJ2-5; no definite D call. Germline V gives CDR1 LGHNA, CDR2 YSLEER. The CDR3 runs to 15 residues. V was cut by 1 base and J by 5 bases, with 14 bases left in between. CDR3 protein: CASSQGTTIMETQYF. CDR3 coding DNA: TGCGCCAGCAGCCAAGGAACCACGATAATGGAGACCCAGTACTTC.

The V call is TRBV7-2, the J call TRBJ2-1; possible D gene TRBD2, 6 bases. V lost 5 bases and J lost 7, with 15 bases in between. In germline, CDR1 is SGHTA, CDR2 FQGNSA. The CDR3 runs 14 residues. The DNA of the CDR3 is TGTGCCAGCAGCCTCTCTAGGGCGGGGAATGAGCAGTTCTTC. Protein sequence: CASSLSRAGNEQFF.